Following are 21 T cell receptor beta chains from one sample sequenced in a study of T cells in Graves' hyperthyroidism and ophthalmopathy (dated by TCRdb to between 2018 and 2021). To prepare the library, multiplex PCR was applied. The listed sequencing device is Illumina HiSeq 2000. TCR beta CDR3 regions were amplified from RNA transcripts. A first-round RT-PCR of the TCR CDR3 used the HTBI primer set with the Qiagen OneStep RT-PCR kit. The public reads were run again by TCRdb, first through fastp at Q25 and then through MiXCR, and only productive beta chains were kept. Each entry is one CDR3 protein sequence, shown with its most common DNA and genes. The sample table holds 490,000 or so distinct CDR3 sequences, of which about 20% were seen once. The ten largest clonotypes hold approximately 48% of the sample. The sequenced sample consisted of blood. All receptors come from a man aged 35 to 55 with Graves' ophthalmopathy.

The sample holds many counts of this clonotype. This chain links TRBV3-1 with TRBJ2-3, with 15 positions matching TRBD2. Per the germline V gene, CDR1 is LGHDT and CDR2 is YNNKEL (reference sequence). The CDR3 consists of 15 residues. Trimming took 6 bases from V and 5 from J; bases not matched to a gene: 3. The chain's CDR3 is CASRAGLAGGDTQYF. The CDR3 bases are TGTGCCAGCAGGGCGGGACTAGCGGGAGGAGATACGCAGTATTTT.

This chain links TRBV2 with TRBJ1-5; D gene unclear. The CDR3 spans 13 residues. Trimming removed 4 bases from V and 3 bases from J, with 7 bases in between. The germline gives CDR1 SNHLY, CDR2 FYNNEI. The CDR3 is CASSVPANQPQHF. CDR3 nucleotide sequence: TGTGCCAGCAGTGTTCCAGCCAATCAGCCCCAGCATTTT.

The gene calls are TRBV6-2 or TRBV6-3 and TRBJ1-5; 9 bases agree with TRBD1. J was trimmed by 0 bases and V by 10 bases; bases with no gene match: 7. Germline CDR1 is MNHEY and CDR2 is SVGEGT. This CDR3 has 15 amino acids. The CDR3: CAITQGAYSNQPQHF. The CDR3 bases are TGTGCCATTACACAGGGGGCCTATAGCAATCAGCCCCAGCATTTT.

This clonotype was seen many times. The chain is built from TRBV11-3 and TRBJ2-3, with 9 bases matching TRBD1. Germline-derived CDR1 and CDR2 are SGHNT and YENEEA. The CDR3 consists of 15 residues. V was pared by 4 bases and J by 2 bases, with 4 bases of the junction left unmatched. The DNA for the CDR3 is TGTGCCAGCAGCTCGGGACAGGGAGACACAGATACGCAGTATTTT. Translation gives CASSSGQGDTDTQYF.

This clonotype was observed a few times. The chain is built from TRBV7-2 and TRBJ1-4, with 7 bases fitting TRBD1. CDR1 is SGHTA and CDR2 is FQGNSA in the germline V gene. Germline trimming cut 4 bases from V and 6 bases from J; bases unmatched to any gene: 8. The CDR3 spans 15 residues. In nucleotides, the CDR3 is TGTGCCAGCAGCTCTCTCCAGGGGGGGGATGAAAAACTGTTTTTT. This sequence encodes CASSSLQGGDEKLFF. Full variable domain (rest looked up from reference TRBV7-2 and TRBJ1-4): GAGVSQSPSNKVTEKGKDVELRCDPISGHTALYWYRQSLGQGLEFLIYFQGNSAPDKSGLPSDRFSAERTGGSVSTLTIQRTQQEDSAVYLCASSSLQGGDEKLFFGSGTQLSVL.

This clonotype was counted ten times or more. The genes are TRBV18 and TRBJ2-1; D is possibly TRBD1 (6 bases). Germline lookup yields CDR1 KGHSH and CDR2 LQKENI. Trimming shortened V by 6 bases and J by 6 bases, and 18 bases separated the two germline ends. CDR3 length: 15 residues. The CDR3, as DNA: TGTGCCAGCTCCCAGGGATTAGCAGGGGTCAATGAGCAGTTCTTC. It translates to CASSQGLAGVNEQFF.

The V and J genes are TRBV2 and TRBJ1-1, with 9 bases matching TRBD1. After removal of 6 bases from V and 4 bases from J, the junction contained 6 bases not matched to a gene. CDR1 and CDR2 (germline): SNHLY, FYNNEI. The CDR3 covers 14 residues. CDR3 loop: CASRGTGGGTEAFF. CDR3 DNA sequence: TGTGCCAGCAGGGGAACAGGGGGCGGCACTGAAGCTTTCTTT.

This clonotype was picked up many times. V is TRBV11-2 and J is TRBJ2-3; 9 bases map to TRBD2. V shed 4 bases, J shed 5 bases, and the junction held 16 bases outside the gene matches. CDR1 and CDR2 from the germline V gene are SGHAT and FQNNGV. The CDR3 loop spans 18 amino acids. CDR3 sequence (DNA): TGTGCCAGCAGCTCGATACTCCAGACTAGCGGCTTCATAGATACGCAGTATTTT. Translating it yields CASSSILQTSGFIDTQYF.

The chain is built from TRBV5-4 and TRBJ2-1, with D maybe TRBD2 (5 bases). Trimming took off 0 bases at V and 4 bases at J, with 14 bases between the two ends. The CDR3 sequence is 16 residues long. Germline V gene lookup returns CDR1 SGHNT and CDR2 YYREEE (reference sequence). The CDR3: CASSLGPSTQYNEQFF. CDR3 in DNA: TGTGCCAGCAGCTTGGGCCCTAGCACGCAATACAATGAGCAGTTCTTC.

This clonotype was found many times. This chain's CDR3 is CASSLGTGRGTEAFF. As DNA, the CDR3 is TGTGCCAGCAGCCTTGGGACAGGGCGCGGCACTGAAGCTTTCTTT. The chain combines TRBV6-1 with TRBJ1-1; 9 nucleotides match TRBD1. The CDR3 runs 15 residues. Trimming cost V 6 bases and J 4 bases; bases outside gene matches: 9. CDR1 and CDR2 (germline): MNHNS, SASEGT.

This clonotype was picked up a small number of times. The chain is built from TRBV28 and TRBJ1-1; 7 positions match TRBD1. This CDR3 has 13 amino acids. J lost 3 bases, V lost 7 bases, and 5 bases had no gene match. Germline CDR1 and CDR2: MDHEN and SYDVKM. CDR3 DNA: TGTGCCAGCATAGGGGGCGGTTACACTGAAGCTTTCTTT. It encodes CASIGGGYTEAFF.

A single count supports this clonotype. The chain carries TRBV5-5 and TRBJ1-1; 7 bases align to TRBD1. Per the germline V gene, CDR1 is SGHKS and CDR2 is YYEKEE (reference sequence). With V trimmed by 4 bases and J by 0 bases, 6 bases remained unmatched. This CDR3 spans 15 amino acids. CDR3 coding DNA: TGTGCCAGCAGCCTAGCGACAGGGATGAACACTGAAGCTTTCTTT. Translation gives CASSLATGMNTEAFF.

Comment on this clonotype: This may stem from a read error, because a much larger clone lies one nucleotide away. V usage is TRBV12-3 or TRBV12-4 and J usage is TRBJ2-5; perhaps D is TRBD1 or TRBD2 (7 bases each). The J call may be wrong; the DNA end is better matched by TRBJ2-1. CDR3 size: 14 residues. The DNA of the CDR3 is TGTGCCAGCAGCCAGGGGGGGCCCCAAGAGACCCAGTTCTTC. Translating it yields CASSQGGPQETQFF.

This clonotype was found many times. The genes are TRBV6-1 and TRBJ2-7, with D maybe TRBD2 (5 bases). The germline CDR1 and CDR2 sequences are MNHNS and SASEGT. This CDR3 contains 14 residues. The germline V and J ends were trimmed by 6 bases and 3 bases, with 15 bases remaining between them. Here the CDR3 reads CASRQTSSSYEQYF. CDR3 DNA: TGTGCCAGCAGGCAAACTAGTTCTAGCTACGAGCAGTACTTC.

The chain links TRBV20-1 to TRBJ1-4, with D unclear. This CDR3 is 15 amino acids long. V lost 2 bases, J lost 0 bases, and 10 bases lay in between. From germline, CDR1 is DFQATT and CDR2 SNEGSKA (reference sequence). The CDR3 DNA follows: TGCAGTGCTAGATCGGGTGATTCAACTAATGAAAAACTGTTTTTT. Amino acids: CSARSGDSTNEKLFF.

Only a few counts were recorded for this clonotype. This chain's CDR3 is CASSASTGLGSGNTIYF. In nucleotides, the CDR3 is TGTGCCAGCAGTGCATCGACAGGGCTTGGTTCTGGAAACACCATATATTTT. This sequence joins TRBV2 and TRBJ1-3; TRBD1 matches at 7 bases. Trimming cost V 4 bases and J 1 base; bases outside gene matches: 10. The V gene's germline CDR1 is SNHLY and CDR2 FYNNEI. This CDR3 spans 17 amino acids.

This clonotype was found many times. The chain recombines TRBV11-2 with TRBJ2-5; 11 bases line up with TRBD2. This CDR3 is 17 amino acids long. Germline V gives CDR1 SGHAT, CDR2 FQNNGV. J was trimmed by 9 bases and V by 5 bases; bases with no gene match: 17. The CDR3 DNA reads as TGTGCCAGCAGCGCAAGGACTAGCGGGTCGTACAAGGTCGCCCAGTACTTC. Its translation is CASSARTSGSYKVAQYF.

This clonotype has a handful of counts. This sequence joins TRBV9 and TRBJ2-7; a possible D gene is TRBD1 (6 bases). The CDR3 contains 14 residues. CDR1 is SGDLS, CDR2 YYNGEE, per germline. Trimming stripped 0 bases from V and 4 bases from J, with 11 bases between. CDR3 region: CASSVEGTPYEQYF. CDR3 DNA: TGTGCCAGCAGCGTAGAAGGGACACCTTACGAGCAGTACTTC.

This clonotype was detected a few times. This chain's CDR3 is CASQIGGASYNEQFF. The DNA of the CDR3 is TGTGCCAGTCAGATCGGGGGGGCCTCCTACAATGAGCAGTTCTTC. This chain uses TRBV25-1 with TRBJ2-1, with 8 bases aligning to TRBD2. CDR3 length equals 15 residues. V lost 9 bases and J lost 0; bases outside the gene matches: 7. CDR1 and CDR2 from the germline V gene are MGHDK and SYGVNS.

This clonotype was seen a handful of times. The chain is built from TRBV12-3 or TRBV12-4 and TRBJ2-3; D perhaps matches TRBD2 (6 bases). V was clipped by 6 bases and J by 0 bases, with 16 bases between them. CDR3 length: 16 residues. CDR3 DNA: TGTGCCAGCAGGGGGGAGGCCCGGTCTAGCACAGATACGCAGTATTTT. Translated, it gives CASRGEARSSTDTQYF.

This clonotype has more than one count but fewer than ten. This sequence joins TRBV28 and TRBJ2-1; D is perhaps TRBD1 or TRBD2 (7 bases each). Germline assignment: CDR1 MDHEN and CDR2 SYDVKM. The V end lost 5 bases, the J end lost 4 bases, and 15 bases lay between the germline ends. The CDR3 is made up of 15 amino acids. CDR3 bases: TGTGCCAGCAGTCCCTCAGGGGGGGGTTACAATGAGCAGTTCTTC. Translating it yields CASSPSGGGYNEQFF.